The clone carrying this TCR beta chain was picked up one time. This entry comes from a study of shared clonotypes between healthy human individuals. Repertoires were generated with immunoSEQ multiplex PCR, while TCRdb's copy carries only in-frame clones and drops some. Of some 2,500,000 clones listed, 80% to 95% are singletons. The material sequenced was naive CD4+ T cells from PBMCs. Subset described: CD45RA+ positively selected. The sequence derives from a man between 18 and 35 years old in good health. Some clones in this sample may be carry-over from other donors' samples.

The CDR3 nucleotides read TGTGCCAGCAGGGGTTCTCTTGAAAAACTGTTTTTT. Protein product: CASRGSLEKLFF. J is TRBJ1-4 and V is TRBV6-6; D unclear. Germline V lookup: CDR1 MNHNY, CDR2 SVGAGI (reference sequence). This CDR3 contains 12 residues. Trimming took off 6 bases at V and 7 bases at J, with 9 bases between the two ends.